A single sample is the source of the 18 T cell receptor beta chains below, sequenced in a study of beta chain features in type 1 diabetes. For these TCRs, the target antigens are not known. The authors reverse transcribed all of the isolated RNA, so sequencing captured expressed TCRB transcripts. Produced via immunoSEQ multiplex PCR; TCRdb's table is partial and in-frame only. Here the sample spans about 260,000 clones, around 21% being singletons. Points from the study as a whole: Shorter TCRB CDR3s, moderately but significantly so, marked every one of the four CD4+ subsets in Type 1 diabetes patients.

Sequenced sample: naive CD4+ T cells from blood. All receptors come from a woman between 35 and 50 years old with type 1 diabetes.

A remark on this clone: The same CDR3 arises from other DNA sequences in this sample as well. The chain is built from TRBV5-6 and TRBJ2-3, with D perhaps matching TRBD1 (6 bases). The CDR3 has 13 residues. Germline V lookup: CDR1 SGHDT, CDR2 YYEEEE. V lost 2 bases, J lost 4 bases, and 8 bases lay in between. The CDR3 protein is CASSLQGPDTQYF. For the CDR3, the DNA is TGTGCCAGCAGCTTACAGGGACCAGATACGCAGTATTTT.

The chain joins TRBV7-2 to TRBJ2-3; 11 bases match TRBD2. The CDR3 runs 14 residues. Germline lookup yields CDR1 SGHTA and CDR2 FQGNSA. The ends lost 7 bases at V and 4 bases at J; junction bases unmatched: 4. CDR3 residues: CASTLSGGADTQYF. The CDR3 DNA is TGTGCCAGCACCCTTAGCGGGGGGGCAGATACGCAGTATTTT. Together with reference TRBV7-2 and TRBJ2-3, the CDR3 gives the full variable domain: GAGVSQSPSNKVTEKGKDVELRCDPISGHTALYWYRQSLGQGLEFLIYFQGNSAPDKSGLPSDRFSAERTGGSVSTLTIQRTQQEDSAVYLCASTLSGGADTQYFGPGTRLTVL.

This clone was seen only a few times. The J gene is TRBJ2-5, the V gene TRBV25-1, with a possible D match to TRBD2 (6 bases). Deletions cut 4 bases from V and 5 bases from J, with 17 bases between. The CDR3 runs to 15 residues. Germline assignment: CDR1 MGHDK and CDR2 SYGVNS. The CDR3 DNA reads as TGTGCCAGCAGTGGGATAGGGAGGCCGGACGAGACCCAGTACTTC. It encodes CASSGIGRPDETQYF.

This clone showed up just a few times. The chain uses TRBV15 and TRBJ1-3; tentatively, D is TRBD1 (5 bases). CDR3 length: 16 amino acids. CDR1 and CDR2 from the germline V gene are LNHNV and YYDKDF (reference sequence). V shed 0 bases and J shed 0 bases, with 9 bases lying between them. As DNA, the CDR3 is TGTGCCACCAGCAGAGACAGGACATACTCTGGAAACACCATATATTTT. Amino acids: CATSRDRTYSGNTIYF.

The chain links TRBV5-1 to TRBJ2-4, with a weak D call TRBD2 (5 bases). Germline CDR1 is SGHRS and CDR2 is YFSETQ. The ends were cut back, 4 bases at V and 3 bases at J, with 14 bases in the middle. The CDR3 spans 15 residues. CDR3 coding DNA: TGCGCCAGCAGCCCGGATCCTGGAGGCAAAAACATTCAGTACTTC. Translating it yields CASSPDPGGKNIQYF.

This clone was counted between two and nine times. The V and J genes are TRBV5-1 and TRBJ2-1, with a tentative D call TRBD2 (7 bases). Germline CDR1 and CDR2: SGHRS and YFSETQ. V lost 4 bases to trimming and J lost 8 bases, with 19 bases between them. The CDR3 runs 15 residues. DNA of the CDR3: TGCGCCAGCAGCCCAGGGGACGGGGGGCCGCATGAGCAGTTCTTC. Encoded protein: CASSPGDGGPHEQFF.

This clone was detected only a few times. The CDR3 DNA reads TGCGCCAGCAGCCAAGCCTTCGCGGATAGCTCCTACAATGAGCAGTTCTTC. This encodes CASSQAFADSSYNEQFF. The chain recombines TRBV4-1 with TRBJ2-1; no definite D call. The length of the CDR3 is 17 residues. The germline gives CDR1 MGHRA, CDR2 YSYEKL. The V end lost 1 base, the J end lost 0 bases, and 13 bases lay between the germline ends.

The CDR3 nucleotides are TGTGCCAGCAGCTTAGAACACGGAAACACCATATATTTT. This translates into CASSLEHGNTIYF. V and J are TRBV7-2 and TRBJ1-3; D gene unclear. V gave up 1 base and J gave up 4 bases, with 5 bases separating them. This CDR3 spans 13 amino acids. Germline values: CDR1 SGHTA, CDR2 FQGNSA.

V and J are TRBV27 and TRBJ2-1, with D possibly TRBD1 on 6 matching bases. V dropped 3 bases and J dropped 4 bases, with 25 bases sitting between them. The CDR3 extends over 19 amino acids. The germline CDR1 and CDR2 sequences are MNHEY and SMNVEV (reference sequence). The DNA of the CDR3 is TGTGCCAGCAGTTTGGATCGTGGGGTATCGGGACAACCGTACAATGAGCAGTTCTTC. Translated, it gives CASSLDRGVSGQPYNEQFF.

This clone was seen a handful of times. The chain has TRBV30 and TRBJ2-5, with TRBD1 matching 9 bases. J was trimmed by 0 bases and V by 7 bases; bases with no gene match: 6. The CDR3 extends over 14 amino acids. Germline CDR1 GTSNPN, CDR2 SVGIG (reference sequence). For the CDR3, the DNA is TGTGCCTCCGGGACAGGGACCCACCAAGAGACCCAGTACTTC. Protein: CASGTGTHQETQYF.

Only a few counts were recorded for this clone. This chain joins TRBV5-1 and TRBJ2-5, with 9 bases identical to TRBD2. Germline V gene lookup returns CDR1 SGHRS and CDR2 YFSETQ. V lost 4 bases and J lost 5; bases outside the gene matches: 9. The CDR3 length is 15 residues. The CDR3 here is CASSPTGTSKETQYF. In nucleotides, the CDR3 is TGCGCCAGCAGCCCCACCGGGACTAGCAAGGAGACCCAGTACTTC.

This chain's CDR3 is CASRRLAGTEAFF. CDR3 coding DNA: TGTGCCAGCCGCAGGTTGGCTGGCACTGAAGCTTTCTTT. J is TRBJ1-1 and V is TRBV28; D is uncertain. Trimming removed 8 bases from V and 4 bases from J, with 14 bases in between. The CDR3 runs 13 residues. Germline lookup yields CDR1 MDHEN and CDR2 SYDVKM. Full variable domain (missing parts from reference TRBV28 and TRBJ1-1): DVKVTQSSRYLVKRTGEKVFLECVQDMDHENMFWYRQDPGLGLRLIYFSYDVKMKEKGDIPEGYSVSREKKERFSLILESASTNQTSMYLCASRRLAGTEAFFGQGTRLTVV.

The V gene is TRBV27, the J gene TRBJ2-2, with TRBD1 as a possible D gene (6 bases). The V end was cut by 5 bases, the J end by 2 bases, with 9 bases between. This CDR3 is 14 amino acids long. The V gene's germline CDR1 is MNHEY and CDR2 SMNVEV (reference sequence). CDR3 coding DNA: TGTGCCAGCAGTGAGGGGGTAAACACCGGGGAGCTGTTTTTT. This translates into CASSEGVNTGELFF.

The V gene is TRBV7-2, the J gene TRBJ2-5, with a weak D call TRBD1 (6 bases). Looked up from germline, CDR1 is SGHTA and CDR2 is FQGNSA. The CDR3 runs 14 residues. The V end lost 1 base, the J end lost 5 bases, and 11 bases lay between the germline ends. CDR3 coding DNA: TGTGCCAGCAGCTTAGTTGGGGGCACTGAGACCCAGTACTTC. This sequence encodes CASSLVGGTETQYF.

The gene calls are TRBV7-3 and TRBJ1-3, with D perhaps TRBD1 (6 bases). The germline CDR1 and CDR2 sequences are SGHTA and FQGTGA. The CDR3 runs 15 residues. The V gene lost 0 bases and the J gene lost 0 bases, with 6 bases spanning the gap. The CDR3 nucleotides are TGTGCCAGCAGCTTAACAGGGGGCTCTGGAAACACCATATATTTT. Amino acid sequence: CASSLTGGSGNTIYF.

In this sample, this clone turned up a few times. The genes are TRBV27 and TRBJ2-3; D is uncertain. From germline, CDR1 is MNHEY and CDR2 SMNVEV (reference sequence). The V gene lost 2 bases and the J gene lost 3 bases, with 6 bases spanning the gap. This CDR3 contains 13 residues. This chain's CDR3 is CASSLEATDTQYF. The CDR3 nucleotides read TGTGCCAGCAGTTTAGAGGCGACAGATACGCAGTATTTT.

This clone has a handful of counts. The V and J genes are TRBV5-6 and TRBJ1-4, with D unresolved. The length of the CDR3 is 13 residues. Deletions cut 0 bases from V and 7 bases from J, with 7 bases between. CDR1 and CDR2 from the germline V gene are SGHDT and YYEEEE. CDR3 protein: CASSLGLVEKLFF. The CDR3 DNA sequence: TGTGCCAGCAGCTTGGGACTGGTTGAAAAACTGTTTTTT.

J is TRBJ2-7 and V is TRBV18, with D perhaps matching TRBD2 (5 bases). Trimming pared 1 base from V and 6 bases from J, leaving 7 bases between. CDR3 length: 12 residues. From germline, CDR1 is KGHSH and CDR2 LQKENI. The CDR3 bases are TGTGCCAGCTCACCACTGAGGGCCGAGCAGTACTTC. Translating it yields CASSPLRAEQYF. The full variable domain, rest sourced from reference TRBV18 and TRBJ2-7, is NAGVMQNPRHLVRRRGQEARLRCSPMKGHSHVYWYRQLPEEGLKFMVYLQKENIIDESGMPKERFSAEFPKEGPSILRIQQVVRGDSAAYFCASSPLRAEQYFGPGTRLTVT.